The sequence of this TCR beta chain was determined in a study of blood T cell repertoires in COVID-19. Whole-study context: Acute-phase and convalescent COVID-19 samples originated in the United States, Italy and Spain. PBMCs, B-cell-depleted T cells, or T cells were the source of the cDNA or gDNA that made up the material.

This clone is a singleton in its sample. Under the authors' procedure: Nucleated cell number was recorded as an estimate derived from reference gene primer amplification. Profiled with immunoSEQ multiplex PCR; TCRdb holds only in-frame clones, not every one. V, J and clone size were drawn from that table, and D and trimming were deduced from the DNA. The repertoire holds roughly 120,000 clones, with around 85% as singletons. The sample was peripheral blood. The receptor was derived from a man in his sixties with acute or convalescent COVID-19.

The CDR3 protein is CASSPQPSGTYEQYF. The CDR3 DNA is TGTGCCAGCAGCCCTCAACCTAGCGGGACCTACGAGCAGTACTTC. The rearrangement uses TRBV4-2 and TRBJ2-7; 9 bases map to TRBD2. This CDR3 has 15 amino acids. Germline lookup yields CDR1 LGHNA and CDR2 YNFKEQ. Trimming removed 4 bases from V and 2 bases from J; junction bases left unmatched: 6.